This T cell receptor beta chain was recovered during a study of blood T cell repertoires in COVID-19. For the study at large: COVID-19 samples from acute and convalescent phases originated in the United States, Italy and Spain. From T cells, B-cell-depleted T cells, or PBMCs came the material, which was cDNA or gDNA.

Source study methods: Estimation of nucleated cell counts relied on the amplification of reference gene primers. Generated by immunoSEQ multiplex PCR, the TCRdb table keeps only in-frame clones and is missing some. V and J calls plus clone size are reproduced from that table; the DNA served to infer D and trimming. The sample gives 99,000 or so clones, 86% of which show up once; 10% to 15% is in the top ten. The CDR3 is made up of 15 amino acids. J gave up 3 bases and V 0 bases, and 5 bases lay outside the gene matches. CDR1 SGHRS and CDR2 YFSETQ come from the germline V gene. The sequenced sample consisted of peripheral blood. This clonotype was sampled from a woman aged 60 to 75 in a cohort sampled during active or convalescent COVID-19. This sequence joins TRBV5-1 and TRBJ2-7, with 8 bases aligning to TRBD2. CDR3 in DNA: TGCGCCAGCAGCTTGGCCGTAGCGGGATTCTACGAGCAGTACTTC. It is translated as CASSLAVAGFYEQYF.